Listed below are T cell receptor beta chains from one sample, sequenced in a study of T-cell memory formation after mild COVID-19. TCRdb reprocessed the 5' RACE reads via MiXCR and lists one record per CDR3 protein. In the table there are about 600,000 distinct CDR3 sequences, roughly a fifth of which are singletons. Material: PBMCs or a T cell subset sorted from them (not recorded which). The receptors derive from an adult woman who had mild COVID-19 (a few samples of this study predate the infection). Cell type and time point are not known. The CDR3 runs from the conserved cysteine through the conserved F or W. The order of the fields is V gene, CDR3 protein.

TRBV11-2 CASSPNRANVLTF
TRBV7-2 CASSPGGANEKLFF
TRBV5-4 CASSSGTDYGFEQFF
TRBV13 CASSLGRDSVSNEQFF
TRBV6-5 CASSYSSSYGYTF
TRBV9 CASSAGPVNTEAFF
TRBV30 CAWSVAGPSLYGYTF
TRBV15 CATSRDRGPYEQYF
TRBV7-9 CASSPPDSEFDYEQYF
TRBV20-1 CSARVRAGELFF
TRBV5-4 CASSLEPGRTEQYF
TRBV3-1 CASSQGVARYEQYF
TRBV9 CASSVVGGLRGSYNEQFF
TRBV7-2 CASSAGIISHEQYF
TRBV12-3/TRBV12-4 CASSLGGRFETQYF